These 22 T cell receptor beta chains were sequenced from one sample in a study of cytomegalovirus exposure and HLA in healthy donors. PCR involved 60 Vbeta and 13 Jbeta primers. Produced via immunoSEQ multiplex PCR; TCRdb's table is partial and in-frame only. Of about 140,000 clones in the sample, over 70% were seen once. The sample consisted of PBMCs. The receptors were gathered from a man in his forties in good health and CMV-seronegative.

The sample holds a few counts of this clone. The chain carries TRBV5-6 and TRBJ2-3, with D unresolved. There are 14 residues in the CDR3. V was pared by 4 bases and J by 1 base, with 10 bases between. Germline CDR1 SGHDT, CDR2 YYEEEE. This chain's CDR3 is CASSIPPGTDTQYF. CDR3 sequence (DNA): TGTGCCAGCAGCATCCCCCCCGGCACAGATACGCAGTATTTT.

The CDR3 sequence is CASSGEREEAFF. In DNA, the CDR3 is TGTGCCAGCAGCGGGGAGAGGGAAGAAGCTTTCTTT. The V and J genes are TRBV11-2 and TRBJ1-1; D is undetermined. The length of the CDR3 is 12 residues. Germline V gene sequence: CDR1 SGHAT, CDR2 FQNNGV. V lost 5 bases and J 8 bases, leaving 12 bases between the germline ends.

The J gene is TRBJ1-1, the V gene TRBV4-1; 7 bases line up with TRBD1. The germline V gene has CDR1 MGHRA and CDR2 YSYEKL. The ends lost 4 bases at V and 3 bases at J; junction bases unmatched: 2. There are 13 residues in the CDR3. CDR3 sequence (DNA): TGCGCCAGCAGCCGACAGGGTGACACTGAAGCTTTCTTT. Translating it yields CASSRQGDTEAFF.

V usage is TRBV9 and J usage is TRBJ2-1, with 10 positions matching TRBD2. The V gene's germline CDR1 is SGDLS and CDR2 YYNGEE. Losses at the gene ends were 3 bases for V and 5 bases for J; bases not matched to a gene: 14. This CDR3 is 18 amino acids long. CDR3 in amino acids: CASSDSQSGLAANNEQFF. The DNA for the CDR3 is TGTGCCAGCAGCGATAGTCAATCCGGACTAGCGGCGAACAATGAGCAGTTCTTC.

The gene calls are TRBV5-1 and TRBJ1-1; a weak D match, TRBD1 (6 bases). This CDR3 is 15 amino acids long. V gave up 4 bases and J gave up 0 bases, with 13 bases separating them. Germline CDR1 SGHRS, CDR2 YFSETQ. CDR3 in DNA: TGCGCCAGCAGCCCCCGGACAGAGATGAACACTGAAGCTTTCTTT. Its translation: CASSPRTEMNTEAFF.

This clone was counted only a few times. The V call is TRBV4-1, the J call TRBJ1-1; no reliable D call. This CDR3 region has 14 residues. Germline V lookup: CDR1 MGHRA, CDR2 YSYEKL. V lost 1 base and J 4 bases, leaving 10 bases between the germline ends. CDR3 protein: CASSQAPTGTEAFF. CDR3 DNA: TGCGCCAGCAGCCAAGCTCCTACTGGCACTGAAGCTTTCTTT.

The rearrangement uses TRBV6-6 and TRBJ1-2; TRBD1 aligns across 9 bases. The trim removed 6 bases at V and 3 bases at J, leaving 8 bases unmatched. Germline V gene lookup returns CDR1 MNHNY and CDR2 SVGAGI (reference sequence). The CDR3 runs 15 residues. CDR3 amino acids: CASRPTGGTDYGYTF. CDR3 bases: TGTGCCAGCAGACCGACAGGGGGAACTGACTATGGCTACACCTTC.

CDR3 coding DNA: TGCAGCGCCTCAATCGGCGGATCCTACGAGCAGTACTTC. Amino acid sequence: CSASIGGSYEQYF. The J gene is TRBJ2-5, the V gene TRBV29-1; D gene ambiguous. The J call may be mistaken, given a closer DNA end match to TRBJ2-7. Germline CDR1 reads SQVTM; CDR2 reads ANQGSEA. The CDR3 extends over 13 amino acids.

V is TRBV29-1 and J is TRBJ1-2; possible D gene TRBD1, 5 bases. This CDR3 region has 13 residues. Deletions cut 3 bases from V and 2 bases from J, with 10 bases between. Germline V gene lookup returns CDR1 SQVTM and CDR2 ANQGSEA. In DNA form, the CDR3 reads TGCAGCGTTGAGATGGGGCAGAACTATGGCTACACCTTC. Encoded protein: CSVEMGQNYGYTF.

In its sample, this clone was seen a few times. The CDR3 nucleotides read TGTGCCAGCACCCGACAGGGATTGGTGACAGATACGCAGTATTTT. It specifies CASTRQGLVTDTQYF. V gene TRBV2 combines with J gene TRBJ2-3; 7 bases align to TRBD1. This CDR3 contains 15 residues. J gave up 3 bases and V 7 bases, and 10 bases lay outside the gene matches. Germline V gene lookup returns CDR1 SNHLY and CDR2 FYNNEI.

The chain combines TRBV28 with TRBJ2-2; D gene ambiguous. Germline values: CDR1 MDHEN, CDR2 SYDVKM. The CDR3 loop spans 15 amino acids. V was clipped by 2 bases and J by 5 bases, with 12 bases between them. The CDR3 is CASSLVQLGTGELFF. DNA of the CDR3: TGTGCCAGCAGTTTAGTCCAGCTCGGGACCGGGGAGCTGTTTTTT.

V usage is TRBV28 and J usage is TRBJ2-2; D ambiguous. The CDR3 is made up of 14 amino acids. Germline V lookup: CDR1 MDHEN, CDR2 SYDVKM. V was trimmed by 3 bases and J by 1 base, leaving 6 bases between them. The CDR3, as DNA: TGTGCCAGCAGTTTTATCGGGAACACCGGGGAGCTGTTTTTT. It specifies CASSFIGNTGELFF.

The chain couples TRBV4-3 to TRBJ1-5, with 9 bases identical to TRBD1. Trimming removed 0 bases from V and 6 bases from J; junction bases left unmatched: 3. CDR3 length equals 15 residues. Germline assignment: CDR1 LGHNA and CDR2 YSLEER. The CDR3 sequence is CASSQEGTGSQPQHF. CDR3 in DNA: TGCGCCAGCAGCCAAGAGGGGACAGGGAGTCAGCCCCAGCATTTT.

CDR3 coding DNA: TGTGCCTGGAGCCGAACAGCTAAAGAGACCCAGTACTTC. As protein: CAWSRTAKETQYF. The rearrangement uses TRBV30 and TRBJ2-5; D is undetermined. This CDR3 has 13 amino acids. V lost 3 bases to trimming and J lost 3 bases, with 11 bases between them. Germline values: CDR1 GTSNPN, CDR2 SVGIG (reference sequence).

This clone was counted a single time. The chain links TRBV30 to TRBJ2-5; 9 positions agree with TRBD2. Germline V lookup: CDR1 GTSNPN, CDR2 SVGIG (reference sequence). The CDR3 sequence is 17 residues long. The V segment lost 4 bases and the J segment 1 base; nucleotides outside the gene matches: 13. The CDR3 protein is CAWTDRASGNFQETQYF. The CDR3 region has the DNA TGTGCCTGGACTGATAGAGCTAGCGGGAACTTCCAAGAGACCCAGTACTTC.

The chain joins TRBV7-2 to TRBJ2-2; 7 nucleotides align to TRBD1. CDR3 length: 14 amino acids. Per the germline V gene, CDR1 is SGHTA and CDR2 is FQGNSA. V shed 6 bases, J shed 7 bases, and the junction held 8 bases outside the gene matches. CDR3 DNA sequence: TGTGCCAGCAGTCGTGACAGGGTGGGCGGGGAGCTGTTTTTT. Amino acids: CASSRDRVGGELFF.

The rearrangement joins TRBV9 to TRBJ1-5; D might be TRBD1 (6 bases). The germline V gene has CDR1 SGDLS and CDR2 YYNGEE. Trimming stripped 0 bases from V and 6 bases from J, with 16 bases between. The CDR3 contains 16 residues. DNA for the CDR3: TGTGCCAGCAGCGTAGTGAAGGGGGGGTACGTTCAGCCCCAGCATTTT. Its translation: CASSVVKGGYVQPQHF. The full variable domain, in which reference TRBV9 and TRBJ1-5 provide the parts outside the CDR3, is DSGVTQTPKHLITATGQRVTLRCSPRSGDLSVYWYQQSLDQGLQFLIQYYNGEERAKGNILERFSAQQFPDLHSELNLSSLELGDSALYFCASSVVKGGYVQPQHFGDGTRLSIL.

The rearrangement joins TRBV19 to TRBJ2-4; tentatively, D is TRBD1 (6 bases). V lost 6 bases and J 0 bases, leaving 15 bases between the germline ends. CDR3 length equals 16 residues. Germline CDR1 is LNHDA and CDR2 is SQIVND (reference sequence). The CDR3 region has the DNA TGTGCCAGTAGACCACAGGGAGCAGTAGCCAAAAACATTCAGTACTTC. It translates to CASRPQGAVAKNIQYF.

The CDR3 reads CASSTQRGGRETQYF. The DNA of the CDR3 is TGTGCCAGCAGCACCCAGCGGGGGGGCCGGGAGACCCAGTACTTC. The chain has TRBV7-2 and TRBJ2-5, with 10 bases identical to TRBD2. The CDR3 covers 15 residues. The V segment lost 5 bases and the J segment 5 bases; nucleotides outside the gene matches: 8. Germline CDR1 and CDR2: SGHTA and FQGNSA.

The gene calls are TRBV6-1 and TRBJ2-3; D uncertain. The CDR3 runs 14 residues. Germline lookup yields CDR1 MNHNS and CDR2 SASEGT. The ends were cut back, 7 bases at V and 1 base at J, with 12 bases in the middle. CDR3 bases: TGTGCCAGCACCCAAACCGCGGGCACAGATACGCAGTATTTT. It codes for CASTQTAGTDTQYF.

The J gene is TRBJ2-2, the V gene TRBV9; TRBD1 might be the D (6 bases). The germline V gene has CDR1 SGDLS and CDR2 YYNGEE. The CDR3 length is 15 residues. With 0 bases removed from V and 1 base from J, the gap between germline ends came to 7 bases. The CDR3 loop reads CASSVAQGNTGELFF. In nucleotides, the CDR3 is TGTGCCAGCAGCGTAGCACAGGGGAACACCGGGGAGCTGTTTTTT.

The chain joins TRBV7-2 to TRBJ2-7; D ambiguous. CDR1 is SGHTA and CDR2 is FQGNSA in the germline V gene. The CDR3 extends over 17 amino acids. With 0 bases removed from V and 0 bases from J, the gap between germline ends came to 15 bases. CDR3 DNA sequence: TGTGCCAGCAGCTTAGCCTCGAAGGAGCGCCCCTCCTACGAGCAGTACTTC. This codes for CASSLASKERPSYEQYF.